This T cell receptor beta chain was sequenced in a study of sequential checkpoint blockade in melanoma (dated by TCRdb to between 2018 and 2021). Notes on the research overall: In a 1:1 randomization, patients received either first-line nivolumab then ipilimumab (arm A) or ipilimumab then nivolumab (arm B). Maintenance nivolumab came after each of the two trial sequences.

A word on this clone: Its antigen remains unidentified. Base qualities are not at hand, and no much larger clone is one base apart.

TCRbeta CDR3 regions were immunosequenced from genomic DNA with the immunoSEQ Assay. Prior to high-throughput sequencing, genomic DNA was amplified by bias-controlled multiplex PCR. Per the original workflow: To quantify the absolute abundance of each unique TCRbeta CDR3 region, the sequences were collapsed and filtered. Clonality was defined as 1 minus Pielou's evenness and was calculated using productive rearrangements only. A previously published method was used to identify clones with significantly greater frequencies in on-treatment samples than in baseline samples. TCRdb stores this immuneACCESS table with in-frame sequences only. Part of the clones is absent; in the studies checked, under half of the shortfall reflects unresolved V genes, and no reason is known for the rest. The V and J calls and clone size were taken over from that table, and D and trimming were inferred from the DNA. Here the sample has roughly 1,300 clones; 63% occur a single time. The top ten clones comprise roughly 20% of the sample.

From its cysteine to its phenylalanine, the CDR3 spans 16 amino acids. CDR3 DNA is the only sequence kept; it has 48 bases, read in frame from the first base. The junction shows trimming of 6 bases on V and 9 bases on J, plus 27 bases between the germline ends. The germline V gene (reference sequence) specifies MNHNY as CDR1 and SVGAGI as CDR2. Study-level results and caveats: Validation of the response-prediction model combining TCR metrics and mutation burden is needed in larger, independent patient cohorts.

The treatment or condition label, as the study defines it: randomized to nivolumab then ipilimumab (arm A) or the reverse (arm B). None of the patients in the trial had previously been given DNA-damaging chemotherapy. On a FACS Aria II flow cytometer, live CD3+CD8+ cells that were negative for CD19 and CD56 were sorted from thawed PBMCs. The samples were obtained from melanoma patients enrolled in CheckMate 064, an open-label, randomized phase II trial testing sequential checkpoint blockade. Peripheral blood mononuclear cells were collected by leukapheresis, purified using Ficoll-Paque, and frozen in human serum containing 10% DMSO. Immediately after sorting, the purity of the sorted blood CD3+CD8+ cells was confirmed to be >98%, and DNA was then extracted.

The origin of this receptor is a human patient with melanoma. Some clones in this sample may be carry-over from other donors' samples. The sequence links TRBV6-6 to TRBJ2-7; the D gene is possibly TRBD2, with 7 bases matching. Source: CD8+ T cells sorted from blood (inferred from file names), taken from a patient given nivolumab and ipilimumab in sequence. The DNA sequence is as follows: TGTGCCAGCAGCCGGGCCCCGGACAGAGATTGGGGGGGGCAGTACTTC. Its protein reads: CASSRAPDRDWGGQYF.